This entry is about one T cell receptor beta chain. Its antigen is currently not known. The sample holds no much larger clone one base away, and base qualities are not on file. This specimen comes from a study of shared clonotypes between healthy human individuals (TCRdb year 2020). A note on the overall study: The cohort comprised two women and a few men aged 18 to 49 years. Per donor, leukapheresis produced somewhere between about 0.94 and 9.5 billion PBMCs. Per donor, three plates each were used for CD4 naive and CD4 memory, two for CD8 naive, and one for CD8 memory. To estimate repertoire size and how much clonotype sharing occurs between individuals, the study deeply sequenced the blood TCR repertoires of five healthy adults. Different laboratories and diverse techniques were used to prepare libraries and sequence TCR repertoires, to increase sequencing depth and limit assay-specific biases. Overall study outcomes, separate from this receptor: Estimated clonotype richness was generally larger for naive than for memory subsets. Compared with non-shared clonotypes, the clonotypes found in all four sorted-subset donors had higher generation probabilities. Pairwise subsampling led to the expectation that sequencing depth would affect the degree of clonotype sharing among donors. Even with the large sequencing depth, rarefaction of the sorted-subset datasets indicated that sequencing was incomplete. The small number of donors limited the genetic and exposure-history diversity represented. Across a few donors, approximately 5% of naive CD4, approximately 3.6% of naive CD8, under 2.5% of memory CD4, and 0.3% to 0.45% of memory CD8 clonotypes were shared. Sampling was limited to blood, and TCR repertoires in tissue likely differ from TCR repertoires in blood.

From the cysteine through the phenylalanine, the CDR3 covers 14 amino acids. Only the CDR3 DNA stays, 42 bases, in frame from base 1. Per the germline V gene, MNHEY is the CDR1 and SVGAGI is the CDR2. Using the deep immunoSEQ assay, TCR CDR3 regions were amplified from genomic DNA by multiplex PCR. Extracted genomic DNA from each cell subset was spread evenly across all wells of several immunoSEQ 96-well plates, with each plate serving as a replicate. For sorted subsets, each replicate PCR was loaded with roughly 200 ng genomic DNA, equivalent to 30,000 or so T cell genomes. Purified libraries were measured with a Qubit 3.0 fluorometer, size-checked on a Bioanalyzer 2100, and measured again with the KAPA Library Quantification kit. A separate single-read 150-cycle Illumina NextSeq 550 flow cell was used to sequence each immunoSEQ 96-well plate. From the authors' description of their analysis: Because the immunoSEQ output held only junctional sequences and lacked quality scores, the filtering could not match the filtering applied to full-length reads. To assign V/J genes and CDR3, sequences were annotated against IMGT germline references using PyIR, a Python wrapper for IgBLAST v1.9. Reads with weak V/J assignments (E-value above 1e-6), missing CDR3, stop codons, out-of-frame junctions, or ambiguous translated residues were removed. V3J clonotypes were defined as sequences sharing the same inferred V gene, J gene, and CDR3 amino acid sequence. Percentage overlap between repertoires was calculated by dividing the number of shared unique clonotypes by the size of the smaller repertoire. RTK rarefaction, the Chao1 estimator, and Recon v2.1 estimates of unobserved clonotypes were used to assess repertoire richness. For all TCRbeta clonotypes obtained by the gDNA method from four donors, generation probabilities were computed with OLGA. In its TCRdb copy, this immuneACCESS table keeps in-frame sequences only and misses some clones. Where compared with another copy, unresolved V genes explain less than half of these, and the others have no known cause. Clonal size and the V and J genes are those of that table, whereas D and trimming came from the DNA. Across this sample there are around 1,100,000 clones, with about 80% seen only once. Approximately 0.95% of the sample is in the top ten clones.

The donors were healthy, HIV-negative adults who had no recently reported acute infections or vaccinations. All donors were Caucasian adults living in Nashville, Tennessee, USA. CD4+ T cells were enriched by magnetic negative selection, after which naive cells were positively selected on CD45RA and the negative fraction was taken as the memory subset. After blood collection by leukapheresis, PBMCs were isolated using Ficoll-Histopaque density gradient centrifugation and then cryopreserved in the vapor phase of liquid nitrogen. Purity and quantity of every magnetically sorted T cell population were checked by analytical flow cytometry. From each sorted fraction, genomic DNA was isolated and quantified by UV absorbance on a Nanodrop 2000c.

The TCR sequence derives from a man younger than 35 in good health. Some clones in this sample may be carry-over from other donors' samples. Sequenced input: memory CD4+ T cells from PBMCs. Sample cell subset or site, as interpreted from the label and publication: CD45RA-negative fraction. The chain was built from TRBV6-5 and TRBJ2-5, and possibly TRBD1, on 6 matching bases. The J call could be wrong; TRBJ2-7 is a better fit for the DNA end. The encoded CDR3 is CASRLGTMSYEQYF. DNA sequence: TGTGCCAGCAGACTCGGGACAATGTCCTACGAGCAGTACTTC.